The 29 T cell receptor beta chains reported below all come from one sample, sequenced in a study of blood T cell repertoires in COVID-19. Only in-frame clones appear in the TCRdb table, and some are missing; sequencing was by immunoSEQ multiplex PCR. The table lists roughly 330,000 clones, more than 70% of them singletons, with 6.4% in the top ten. Material for sequencing was peripheral blood. The receptor set was obtained from a man aged 18 to 35 who had recovered from COVID-19.

J is TRBJ2-5 and V is TRBV29-1, with D possibly TRBD1 on 6 matching bases. The CDR3 extends over 19 amino acids. Looked up from germline, CDR1 is SQVTM and CDR2 is ANQGSEA. V was shortened by 0 bases and J by 1 base, with 24 bases between the two germline ends. The CDR3, as DNA: TGCAGCGTTGAAGATCCCTACATCGCTTCTGGACAGTCCCAAGAGACCCAGTACTTC. Translated: CSVEDPYIASGQSQETQYF.

The rearrangement uses TRBV4-1 and TRBJ1-5, with 7 positions matching TRBD1. Trimming cost V 0 bases and J 6 bases; bases outside gene matches: 5. Germline V lookup: CDR1 MGHRA, CDR2 YSYEKL. The CDR3 totals 15 residues. This CDR3 reads CASSQDLQGVQPQHF. In DNA form, the CDR3 reads TGCGCCAGCAGCCAAGATCTCCAGGGGGTTCAGCCCCAGCATTTT.

The V call is TRBV4-3, the J call TRBJ2-7, with D perhaps matching TRBD1 (5 bases). From germline, CDR1 is LGHNA and CDR2 YSLEER. The CDR3 consists of 15 residues. V was clipped by 1 base and J by 2 bases, with 12 bases between them. The DNA for the CDR3 is TGCGCCAGCAGCCAAGTCCGCCAGGGCCCCTACGAGCAGTACTTC. Protein product: CASSQVRQGPYEQYF.

The V and J genes are TRBV9 and TRBJ2-5, with 8 bases aligning to TRBD1. Germline V lookup: CDR1 SGDLS, CDR2 YYNGEE. The CDR3 is 15 amino acids. V dropped 3 bases and J dropped 2; count of bases not matched to a gene: 6. CDR3 sequence (DNA): TGTGCCAGCAGCGCGGGACAGGTGATACAAGAGACCCAGTACTTC. Amino acids: CASSAGQVIQETQYF.

The chain employs TRBV4-1 and TRBJ1-4; 8 bases line up with TRBD1. CDR3 length: 17 amino acids. Trimming at V came to 5 bases and at J to 5 bases, leaving 13 bases not matched to a gene. Germline V gives CDR1 MGHRA, CDR2 YSYEKL. In DNA, the CDR3 is TGCGCCAGCAGCTTCCGGGACAGGATAAACGAGAATGAAAAACTGTTTTTT. It encodes CASSFRDRINENEKLFF.

The gene calls are TRBV7-3 and TRBJ2-3; TRBD2 might be the D (6 bases). The CDR3 contains 14 residues. CDR1 and CDR2 from the germline V gene are SGHTA and FQGTGA. V shed 2 bases and J shed 6 bases, with 12 bases lying between them. Here the CDR3 DNA reads TGTGCCAGCAGCTTATACGGGGGTATGGATACGCAGTATTTT. Protein product: CASSLYGGMDTQYF.

The CDR3 nucleotides read TGCGCCAGCAGCTTGGCCGCTAGCGGGAGTAACACCGGGGAGCTGTTTTTT. Its protein is CASSLAASGSNTGELFF. The chain recombines TRBV5-1 with TRBJ2-2; 10 bases agree with TRBD2. This CDR3 comprises 17 residues. From germline, CDR1 is SGHRS and CDR2 YFSETQ. V dropped 0 bases and J dropped 2; count of bases not matched to a gene: 4.

This clone was seen just once. The V gene is TRBV6-5, the J gene TRBJ1-6, with a weak D call TRBD1 (6 bases). The CDR3 contains 14 residues. V lost 5 bases to trimming and J lost 6 bases, with 11 bases between them. The germline CDR1 and CDR2 sequences are MNHEY and SVGAGI. CDR3 nucleotides: TGTGCCAGCAGTCTCAGGGGCGGTAATTCACCCCTCCACTTT. The encoded protein is CASSLRGGNSPLHF.

The rearrangement joins TRBV7-3 to TRBJ2-3, with 8 bases identical to TRBD2. The ends lost 5 bases at V and 4 bases at J; junction bases unmatched: 11. Germline V lookup: CDR1 SGHTA, CDR2 FQGTGA. The CDR3 sequence is 16 residues long. The CDR3 sequence: CASSPRSGGPPDTQYF. The DNA of the CDR3 is TGTGCCAGCAGCCCTCGTTCGGGAGGGCCCCCAGATACGCAGTATTTT.

V gene TRBV29-1 combines with J gene TRBJ2-5; 11 bases align to TRBD2. The CDR3 consists of 16 residues. Germline assignment: CDR1 SQVTM and CDR2 ANQGSEA. V lost 8 bases and J lost 4; bases outside the gene matches: 15. This chain's CDR3 is CSSPGLTSGVGETQYF. The CDR3 DNA sequence: TGCAGCTCCCCAGGGCTGACTAGCGGGGTTGGAGAGACCCAGTACTTC.

The chain employs TRBV11-3 and TRBJ2-7, with D maybe TRBD2 (5 bases). Trimming took off 1 base at V and 3 bases at J, with 16 bases between the two ends. The germline V gene encodes CDR1 SGHNT and CDR2 YENEEA. CDR3 length: 16 residues. The DNA of the CDR3 is TGTGCCAGCAGCTTAGTATGTGGGGAGACGGTCTACGAGCAGTACTTC. Its translation: CASSLVCGETVYEQYF.

This rearrangement joins TRBV9 to TRBJ1-4; D is uncertain. Germline-derived CDR1 and CDR2 are SGDLS and YYNGEE. CDR3 length: 15 residues. Trimming shortened V by 4 bases and J by 3 bases, and 13 bases separated the two germline ends. DNA for the CDR3: TGTGCCAGCAGCCCAACCGGGGTGGCTAATGAAAAACTGTTTTTT. Translating it yields CASSPTGVANEKLFF.

This clone came up once. The same CDR3 can be traced to other DNA sequences in this sample. The chain carries TRBV4-3 and TRBJ2-3; the match to TRBD2 covers 8 bases. The J segment lost 2 bases and the V segment lost 0 bases, leaving 7 bases of the junction unmatched. The germline V gene encodes CDR1 LGHNA and CDR2 YSLEER. The CDR3 is 17 amino acids. CDR3 loop: CASSQDTSGGNTDTQYF. For the CDR3, the DNA is TGCGCCAGCAGCCAAGATACCTCGGGGGGGAACACAGATACGCAGTATTTT.

This chain connects TRBV12-5 to TRBJ1-5, with TRBD1 identical over 7 bases. V gave up 5 bases and J gave up 0 bases; unmatched junction bases: 4. This CDR3 is built from 15 residues. CDR1 LGHNT and CDR2 FRNRAP come from the germline V gene. CDR3 bases: TGTGCTAGTGGTACAGGGACAGTTAGCAATCAGCCCCAGCATTTT. Its translation: CASGTGTVSNQPQHF.

CDR3 nucleotides: TGCGCCAGCAGCTTTCAACCGGGGGACTACGAGCAGTACTTC. Its translation: CASSFQPGDYEQYF. The rearrangement links TRBV5-1 to TRBJ2-7; a possible D gene is TRBD2 (6 bases). Germline V gene sequence: CDR1 SGHRS, CDR2 YFSETQ. CDR3 length: 14 residues. Trimming stripped 2 bases from V and 3 bases from J, with 12 bases between.

The chain combines TRBV12-5 with TRBJ2-3; the match to TRBD2 covers 7 bases. Germline lookup yields CDR1 LGHNT and CDR2 FRNRAP. The trim removed 0 bases at V and 2 bases at J, leaving 11 bases unmatched. The CDR3 consists of 18 residues. The CDR3 DNA sequence: TGTGCTAGTGGTTTGGTATGGGAGCGGGGAGGTGACACAGATACGCAGTATTTT. It translates to CASGLVWERGGDTDTQYF.

The V call is TRBV5-1, the J call TRBJ2-5; TRBD1 matches at 8 bases. The CDR3 is 16 amino acids. Germline V gene lookup returns CDR1 SGHRS and CDR2 YFSETQ. V was clipped by 1 base and J by 2 bases; unmatched bases: 7. CDR3 nucleotide sequence: TGCGCCAGCAGCTTGTTGGCCGGGACAGGACAAGAGACCCAGTACTTC. Translation: CASSLLAGTGQETQYF.

This sequence joins TRBV7-2 and TRBJ2-1; D is possibly TRBD2 (5 bases). The CDR3 covers 13 residues. Germline V CDR1 and CDR2: SGHTA, FQGNSA. Trimming removed 2 bases at V and 9 bases at J, with 11 bases between. CDR3 sequence reads: CASSLSGSGEQFF. CDR3 bases: TGTGCCAGCAGCTTAAGTGGGAGTGGTGAGCAGTTCTTC.

This clone was observed once. The chain recombines TRBV20-1 with TRBJ1-6, with D hard to call. Trimming took 5 bases from V and 8 from J, leaving 7 bases between them. Germline assignment: CDR1 DFQATT and CDR2 SNEGSKA (reference sequence). The CDR3 totals 11 residues. CDR3 nucleotides: TGCAGTGCTGGGCCGGATTCACCCCTCCACTTT. It encodes CSAGPDSPLHF.

The chain joins TRBV13 to TRBJ1-1; 9 positions match TRBD1. V gave up 6 bases and J gave up 4 bases; unmatched junction bases: 9. CDR3 length: 15 residues. The germline gives CDR1 PRHDT, CDR2 FYEKMQ (reference sequence). The CDR3, as DNA: TGTGCCAGCAGTCCGAGGGGGACAGGGTTCACTGAAGCTTTCTTT. It codes for CASSPRGTGFTEAFF. Full variable domain (rest looked up from reference TRBV13 and TRBJ1-1): AAGVIQSPRHLIKEKRETATLKCYPIPRHDTVYWYQQGPGQDPQFLISFYEKMQSDKGSIPDRFSAQQFSDYHSELNMSSLELGDSALYFCASSPRGTGFTEAFFGQGTRLTVV.

This rearrangement joins TRBV12-5 to TRBJ2-5; the match to TRBD1 covers 7 bases. The germline V gene has CDR1 LGHNT and CDR2 FRNRAP. This CDR3 region has 17 residues. The ends lost 0 bases at V and 2 bases at J; junction bases unmatched: 9. CDR3 DNA sequence: TGTGCTAGTGGTTTGGTAAAGACCGCGACAGGGCAAGAGACCCAGTACTTC. Protein sequence: CASGLVKTATGQETQYF.

The chain joins TRBV15 to TRBJ1-2; 9 positions agree with TRBD1. The ends lost 2 bases at V and 8 bases at J; junction bases unmatched: 6. CDR1 and CDR2 (germline): LNHNV, YYDKDF (reference sequence). This CDR3 has 14 amino acids. DNA for the CDR3: TGTGCCACCAGCAGACCGGGACAGGGAGGGGGCTACACCTTC. The encoded protein is CATSRPGQGGGYTF.

The chain carries TRBV5-4 and TRBJ2-7; D perhaps matches TRBD1 (6 bases). V lost 2 bases and J lost 5, with 11 bases in between. This CDR3 comprises 13 residues. Germline CDR1 reads SGHNT; CDR2 reads YYREEE (reference sequence). The CDR3, as DNA: TGTGCCAGCAGCTTTGTGGGGGCCCACGAGCAGTACTTC. Encoded protein: CASSFVGAHEQYF.

This sequence joins TRBV6-5 and TRBJ1-2; 7 positions match TRBD1. Looked up from germline, CDR1 is MNHEY and CDR2 is SVGAGI. V was clipped by 4 bases and J by 8 bases; unmatched bases: 7. The CDR3 is 13 residues long. The CDR3 is CASSSAGGSGYTF. The CDR3 coding sequence is TGTGCCAGCAGTTCCGCAGGGGGGAGCGGCTACACCTTC.

V is TRBV11-2 and J is TRBJ1-6; D might be TRBD1 (6 bases). The CDR3 has 15 amino acids. Germline values: CDR1 SGHAT, CDR2 FQNNGV. V was pared by 0 bases and J by 7 bases, with 10 bases between. The CDR3 DNA reads TGTGCCAGCAGCTTAGATCGGACAGTCAATTCACCCCTCCACTTT. Translating gives CASSLDRTVNSPLHF.

This clone was counted a single time. This sequence joins TRBV27 and TRBJ2-1, with TRBD1 identical over 7 bases. The germline CDR1 and CDR2 sequences are MNHEY and SMNVEV (reference sequence). V shed 8 bases, J shed 3 bases, and the junction held 10 bases outside the gene matches. The CDR3 loop spans 15 amino acids. CDR3 sequence (DNA): TGTGCCAGCTCTTTAGGGGGCCCCTACTACAATGAGCAGTTCTTC. Its translation: CASSLGGPYYNEQFF.

The table lists this clone with a count of one. This sequence joins TRBV5-1 and TRBJ2-1; no clear D. Looked up from germline, CDR1 is SGHRS and CDR2 is YFSETQ. The germline V and J ends were trimmed by 4 bases and 0 bases, with 14 bases remaining between them. This CDR3 has 16 residues. Here the CDR3 reads CASSLLTASSYNEQFF. The CDR3 coding sequence is TGCGCCAGCAGCCTACTTACCGCGAGCTCCTACAATGAGCAGTTCTTC.

This clone appeared a single time. The rearrangement uses TRBV25-1 and TRBJ2-7; tentative D call: TRBD1 (6 bases). This CDR3 has 15 amino acids. Trimming left V 3 bases short and J 4 bases short, with 16 bases between. Per germline, CDR1 MGHDK and CDR2 SYGVNS. In DNA form, the CDR3 reads TGTGCCAGCAGTGACCCAGGGGCAGGGAAGTACGAGCAGTACTTC. It yields the protein CASSDPGAGKYEQYF.

The chain links TRBV30 to TRBJ1-6; D is ambiguous. The CDR3 extends over 12 amino acids. V was shortened by 5 bases and J by 10 bases, with 12 bases between the two germline ends. Germline loops: CDR1 GTSNPN, CDR2 SVGIG (reference sequence). For the CDR3, the DNA is TGTGCCTGGGGCGGGGATCGCTCACCCCTCCACTTT. This translates into CAWGGDRSPLHF. Variable domain in full (rest from reference TRBV30 and TRBJ1-6): SQTIHQWPATLVQPVGSPLSLECTVEGTSNPNLYWYRQAAGRGLQLLFYSVGIGQISSEVPQNLSASRPQDRQFILSSKKLLLSDSGFYLCAWGGDRSPLHFGNGTRLTVT.